These 20 T cell receptor beta chains share one sample of origin, sequenced in a study of blood T cell repertoires in COVID-19. The assay was immunoSEQ multiplex PCR, and TCRdb's table has in-frame clones only and misses some. In the table there are fewer than 250,000 clones, around four fifths of which are singletons. Sequencing was carried out using PBMCs or T cells enriched from blood (not recorded which). Receptors were obtained from a woman aged 40-49 years who had been exposed to COVID-19.

A single count supports this clone. This sequence joins TRBV4-1 and TRBJ1-4, with TRBD1 matching over 7 bases. Germline values: CDR1 MGHRA, CDR2 YSYEKL. Losses at the gene ends were 3 bases for V and 8 bases for J; bases not matched to a gene: 9. CDR3 length equals 15 residues. For the CDR3, the DNA is TGCGCCAGCAGCCACTCCGGGACAGAGGGGGAAAAACTGTTTTTT. Its translation: CASSHSGTEGEKLFF.

CDR3 sequence reads: CASSEIVGEQYF. Written as DNA, the CDR3 is TGTGCCAGTAGTGAGATCGTTGGCGAGCAGTACTTC. The J gene is TRBJ2-7, the V gene TRBV19; D remains ambiguous. The CDR3 is 12 amino acids. The V end lost 5 bases, the J end lost 6 bases, and 11 bases lay between the germline ends. CDR1 is LNHDA, CDR2 SQIVND, per germline (reference sequence).

CDR3 bases: TGCGCCAGCAGATCCGGGACATTAATTTCACCCCTCCACTTT. The encoded protein is CASRSGTLISPLHF. The J gene is TRBJ1-6, the V gene TRBV5-1; D might be TRBD1 (6 bases). CDR3 size: 14 residues. CDR1 SGHRS and CDR2 YFSETQ come from the germline V gene. V shed 5 bases and J shed 9 bases, with 15 bases lying between them.

V usage is TRBV2 and J usage is TRBJ2-1, with 8 positions matching TRBD1. CDR1 SNHLY and CDR2 FYNNEI come from the germline V gene. Trimming removed 4 bases from V and 8 bases from J; junction bases left unmatched: 4. The CDR3 contains 13 residues. The CDR3 bases are TGTGCCAGCAGTGGACAGGGGAGCGATGAGCAGTTCTTC. Amino acids: CASSGQGSDEQFF.

V gene TRBV7-6 combines with J gene TRBJ2-5, with 14 positions matching TRBD2. From germline, CDR1 is SGHVS and CDR2 FNYEAQ. The CDR3 is 16 residues long. J lost 2 bases, V lost 4 bases, and 3 bases had no gene match. The CDR3 DNA is TGTGCCAGCAGCTGGGGGACTAGCGGGGGACAAGAGACCCAGTACTTC. Protein product: CASSWGTSGGQETQYF.

V gene TRBV7-9 combines with J gene TRBJ2-2, with TRBD1 matching over 7 bases. Germline V gives CDR1 SEHNR, CDR2 FQNEAQ (reference sequence). The CDR3 is made up of 15 amino acids. V lost 5 bases, J lost 5 bases, and 8 bases stayed unmatched. CDR3 sequence: CASSPRQGWTGELFF. The CDR3 DNA is TGTGCCAGCAGCCCCCGACAGGGATGGACCGGGGAGCTGTTTTTT.

This sequence joins TRBV6-5 and TRBJ1-2, with D possibly TRBD1 on 5 matching bases. Trimming took 5 bases from V and 5 from J, leaving 12 bases between them. The CDR3 is 13 residues long. The V gene's germline CDR1 is MNHEY and CDR2 SVGAGI. For the CDR3, the DNA is TGTGCCAGCAGTACCCCCGGGGGGTATGGCTACACCTTC. Translated: CASSTPGGYGYTF.

This chain joins TRBV5-1 and TRBJ1-1; D unresolved. V gave up 0 bases and J gave up 1 base, with 7 bases separating them. Germline CDR1 and CDR2: SGHRS and YFSETQ. The CDR3 runs 14 residues. CDR3 bases: TGCGCCAGCAGCTTGGCACCGGGGAACACTGAAGCTTTCTTT. Amino acids: CASSLAPGNTEAFF.

The chain combines TRBV19 with TRBJ2-3, with 8 nucleotides matching TRBD2. The junction had 14 bases not matched to a gene; V was cut back by 8 bases and J by 7 bases. The germline V gene encodes CDR1 LNHDA and CDR2 SQIVND (reference sequence). The CDR3 spans 15 residues. As DNA, the CDR3 is TGTGCCAGTTCTACGACCGGGACTAGGGTGAATACGCAGTATTTT. This translates into CASSTTGTRVNTQYF.

This chain uses TRBV6-5 with TRBJ1-5; D is possibly TRBD1 (5 bases). CDR1 and CDR2 from the germline V gene are MNHEY and SVGAGI. The V gene lost 2 bases and the J gene lost 6 bases, with 14 bases spanning the gap. The CDR3 totals 15 residues. CDR3 loop: CASSYQGVGIQPQHF. CDR3 DNA sequence: TGTGCCAGCAGTTACCAAGGGGTGGGTATTCAGCCCCAGCATTTT.

The chain is built from TRBV4-2 and TRBJ1-1; 11 bases map to TRBD1. Per the germline V gene, CDR1 is LGHNA and CDR2 is YNFKEQ. CDR3 length: 16 residues. After removal of 5 bases from V and 0 bases from J, the junction contained 5 bases not matched to a gene. The CDR3 sequence: CASSSGQGAMNTEAFF. CDR3 DNA sequence: TGTGCCAGCAGCTCAGGACAGGGGGCTATGAACACTGAAGCTTTCTTT.

The J gene is TRBJ1-1, the V gene TRBV20-1; 10 bases are shared with TRBD1. The V and J ends lost 5 bases and 11 bases, in that order; junction bases with no gene match: 5. CDR1 and CDR2 (germline): DFQATT, SNEGSKA (reference sequence). The CDR3 is made up of 11 amino acids. CDR3 sequence (DNA): TGCAGTGCTCCAAGACAGGGGGCGGCTTTCTTT. This gives the protein CSAPRQGAAFF.

The chain links TRBV7-9 to TRBJ1-1; the match to TRBD1 covers 9 bases. Germline trimming cut 5 bases from V and 4 bases from J; bases unmatched to any gene: 5. CDR3 size: 14 residues. Germline CDR1 SEHNR, CDR2 FQNEAQ (reference sequence). CDR3 region: CASSAGTGSTEAFF. The CDR3 nucleotides read TGTGCCAGCAGCGCGGGGACAGGGAGCACTGAAGCTTTCTTT.

The chain joins TRBV19 to TRBJ1-1; 7 positions agree with TRBD1. J lost 1 base, V lost 7 bases, and 6 bases had no gene match. CDR1 LNHDA and CDR2 SQIVND come from the germline V gene (reference sequence). The CDR3 runs to 14 residues. The CDR3: CASTDRARNTEAFF. The CDR3 nucleotides read TGTGCCAGTACTGACAGGGCTCGGAACACTGAAGCTTTCTTT. Complete variable domain (other parts from reference TRBV19 and TRBJ1-1): DGGITQSPKYLFRKEGQNVTLSCEQNLNHDAMYWYRQDPGQGLRLIYYSQIVNDFQKGDIAEGYSVSREKKESFPLTVTSAQKNPTAFYLCASTDRARNTEAFFGQGTRLTVV.

This clone was counted a few times. A much more abundant neighbour one base away suggests this may be a read error. The rearrangement links TRBV7-2 to TRBJ2-2; perhaps TRBD1 as D (5 bases). V dropped 2 bases and J dropped 0 bases, with 7 bases sitting between them. From germline, CDR1 is SGHTA and CDR2 FQGNSA. The CDR3 sequence is 15 residues long. The CDR3 sequence is CASSLQGANTGELFF. In DNA form, the CDR3 reads TGTGCCAGCAGCTTACAGGGTGCGAACACCGGGGAGCTGTTTTTT.

This rearrangement joins TRBV11-2 to TRBJ1-2; unclear D gene. The CDR3 is made up of 12 amino acids. Trimming pared 0 bases from V and 7 bases from J, leaving 6 bases between. CDR1 SGHAT and CDR2 FQNNGV come from the germline V gene. As DNA, the CDR3 is TGTGCCAGCAGCTTAGATCGGGGTGGCTACACCTTC. It codes for CASSLDRGGYTF.

V usage is TRBV6-6 and J usage is TRBJ2-7, with TRBD1 matching over 7 bases. Germline V lookup: CDR1 MNHNY, CDR2 SVGAGI (reference sequence). The CDR3 length is 14 residues. V lost 7 bases, J lost 4 bases, and 10 bases stayed unmatched. The DNA for the CDR3 is TGTGCCAGCACCTCTCGACAGGGAATGTACGAGCAGTACTTC. This encodes CASTSRQGMYEQYF.

In its sample, this clone was seen once. The rearrangement joins TRBV18 to TRBJ2-7; 10 bases map to TRBD2. The germline gives CDR1 KGHSH, CDR2 LQKENI. The CDR3 is 14 residues long. V was clipped by 6 bases and J by 2 bases; unmatched bases: 4. In DNA form, the CDR3 reads TGTGCCAGCTCCCCGAGCGGGGGGGCCTACGAGCAGTACTTC. Translating it yields CASSPSGGAYEQYF. The full variable domain, with the rest looked up from reference TRBV18 and TRBJ2-7, is NAGVMQNPRHLVRRRGQEARLRCSPMKGHSHVYWYRQLPEEGLKFMVYLQKENIIDESGMPKERFSAEFPKEGPSILRIQQVVRGDSAAYFCASSPSGGAYEQYFGPGTRLTVT.

The chain carries TRBV3-1 (or the pseudogene TRBV3-2) and TRBJ1-2, with 8 nucleotides matching TRBD1. Unmatched junction bases numbered 4, after V lost 6 bases and J lost 1 base. The length of the CDR3 is 14 residues. CDR1 and CDR2 from the germline V gene are LGHDT and YNNKEL (reference sequence). This chain's CDR3 is CASSGQGYNYGYTF. CDR3 nucleotide sequence: TGTGCCAGCAGTGGACAGGGTTATAACTATGGCTACACCTTC.

The V and J genes are TRBV9 and TRBJ1-2; TRBD1 matches 7 bases. J lost 4 bases, V lost 0 bases, and 6 bases had no gene match. The CDR3 totals 15 residues. The germline CDR1 and CDR2 sequences are SGDLS and YYNGEE. CDR3 residues: CASSVAEGALYGYTF. CDR3 bases: TGTGCCAGCAGCGTAGCCGAGGGGGCCCTCTATGGCTACACCTTC.